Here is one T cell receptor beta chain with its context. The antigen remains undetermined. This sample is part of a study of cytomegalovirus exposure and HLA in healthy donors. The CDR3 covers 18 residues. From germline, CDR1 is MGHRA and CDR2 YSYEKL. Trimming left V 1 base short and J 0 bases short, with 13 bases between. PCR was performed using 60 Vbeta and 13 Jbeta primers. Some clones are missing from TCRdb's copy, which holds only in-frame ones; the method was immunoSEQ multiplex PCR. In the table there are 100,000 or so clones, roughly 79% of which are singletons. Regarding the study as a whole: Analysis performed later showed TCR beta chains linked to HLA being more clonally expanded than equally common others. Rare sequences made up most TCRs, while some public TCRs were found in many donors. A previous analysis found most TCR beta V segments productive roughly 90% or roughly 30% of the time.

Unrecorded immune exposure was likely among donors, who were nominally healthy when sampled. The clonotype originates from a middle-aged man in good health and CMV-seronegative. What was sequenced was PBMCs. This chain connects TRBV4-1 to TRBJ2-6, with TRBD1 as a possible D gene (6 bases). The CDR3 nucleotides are TGCGCCAGCAGCCAAGCTGGCAGGGGACCCTCTGGGGCCAACGTCCTGACTTTC. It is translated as CASSQAGRGPSGANVLTF.